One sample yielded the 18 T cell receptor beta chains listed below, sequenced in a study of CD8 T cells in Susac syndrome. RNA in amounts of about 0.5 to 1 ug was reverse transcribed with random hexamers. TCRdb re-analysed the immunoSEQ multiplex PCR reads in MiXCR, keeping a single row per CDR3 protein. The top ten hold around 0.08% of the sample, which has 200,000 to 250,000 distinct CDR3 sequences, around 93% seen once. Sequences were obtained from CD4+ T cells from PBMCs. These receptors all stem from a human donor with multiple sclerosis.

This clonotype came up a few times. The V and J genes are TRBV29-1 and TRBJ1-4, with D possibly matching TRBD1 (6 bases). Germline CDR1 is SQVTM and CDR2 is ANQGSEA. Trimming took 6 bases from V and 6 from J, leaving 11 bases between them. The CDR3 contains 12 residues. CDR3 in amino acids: CSVQGGDEKLFF. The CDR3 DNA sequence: TGCAGCGTACAGGGTGGGGATGAAAAACTGTTTTTT.

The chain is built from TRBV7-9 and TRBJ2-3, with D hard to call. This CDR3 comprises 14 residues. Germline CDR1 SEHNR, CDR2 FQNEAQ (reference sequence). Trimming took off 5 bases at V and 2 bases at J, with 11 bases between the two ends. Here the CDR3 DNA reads TGTGCCAGCAGCCCCCAGGTCCTCACAGATACGCAGTATTTT. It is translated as CASSPQVLTDTQYF.

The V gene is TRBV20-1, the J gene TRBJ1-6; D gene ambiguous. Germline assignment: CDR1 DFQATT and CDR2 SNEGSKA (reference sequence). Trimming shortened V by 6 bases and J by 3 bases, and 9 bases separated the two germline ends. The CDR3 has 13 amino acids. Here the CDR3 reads CSARRSYNSPLHF. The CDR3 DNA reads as TGCAGTGCCCGTCGCAGCTATAATTCACCCCTCCACTTT.

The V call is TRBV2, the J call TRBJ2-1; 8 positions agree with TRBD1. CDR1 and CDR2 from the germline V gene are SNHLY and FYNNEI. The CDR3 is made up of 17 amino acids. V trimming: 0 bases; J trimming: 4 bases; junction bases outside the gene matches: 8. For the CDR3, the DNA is TGTGCCAGCAGTGAAGCGGGGGCAGGGGGCCCGTACAATGAGCAGTTCTTC. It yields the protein CASSEAGAGGPYNEQFF.

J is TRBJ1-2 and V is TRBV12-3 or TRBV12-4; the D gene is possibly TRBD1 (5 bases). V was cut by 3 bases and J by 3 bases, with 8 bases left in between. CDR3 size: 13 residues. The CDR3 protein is CASSLMGDYGYTF. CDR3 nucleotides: TGTGCCAGCAGTTTGATGGGGGACTATGGCTACACCTTC.

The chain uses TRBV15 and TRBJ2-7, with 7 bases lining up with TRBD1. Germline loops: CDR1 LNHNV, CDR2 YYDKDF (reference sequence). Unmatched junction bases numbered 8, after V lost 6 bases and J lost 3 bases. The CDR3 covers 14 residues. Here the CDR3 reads CATSPDTGDYEQYF. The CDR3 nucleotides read TGTGCCACCAGTCCTGACACAGGGGACTACGAGCAGTACTTC. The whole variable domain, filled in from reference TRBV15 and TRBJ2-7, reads DAMVIQNPRYQVTQFGKPVTLSCSQTLNHNVMYWYQQKSSQAPKLLFHYYDKDFNNEADTPDNFQSRRPNTSFCFLDIRSPGLGDTAMYLCATSPDTGDYEQYFGPGTRLTVT.

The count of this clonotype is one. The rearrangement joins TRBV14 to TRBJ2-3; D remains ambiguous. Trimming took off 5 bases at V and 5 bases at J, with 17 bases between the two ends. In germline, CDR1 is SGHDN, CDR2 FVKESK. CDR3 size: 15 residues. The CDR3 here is CASSDITWTRDTQYF. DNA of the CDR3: TGTGCCAGCAGCGACATCACTTGGACCAGAGATACGCAGTATTTT. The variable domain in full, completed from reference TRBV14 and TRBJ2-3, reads EAGVTQFPSHSVIEKGQTVTLRCDPISGHDNLYWYRRVMGKEIKFLLHFVKESKQDESGMPNNRFLAERTGGTYSTLKVQPAELEDSGVYFCASSDITWTRDTQYFGPGTRLTVL.

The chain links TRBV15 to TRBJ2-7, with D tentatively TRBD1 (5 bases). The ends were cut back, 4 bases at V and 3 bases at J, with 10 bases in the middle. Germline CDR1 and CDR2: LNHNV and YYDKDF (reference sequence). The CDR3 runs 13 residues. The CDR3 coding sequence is TGTGCCACCAGCAACGACAGACTCTACGAGCAGTACTTC. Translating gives CATSNDRLYEQYF. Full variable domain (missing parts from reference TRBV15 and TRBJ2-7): DAMVIQNPRYQVTQFGKPVTLSCSQTLNHNVMYWYQQKSSQAPKLLFHYYDKDFNNEADTPDNFQSRRPNTSFCFLDIRSPGLGDTAMYLCATSNDRLYEQYFGPGTRLTVT.

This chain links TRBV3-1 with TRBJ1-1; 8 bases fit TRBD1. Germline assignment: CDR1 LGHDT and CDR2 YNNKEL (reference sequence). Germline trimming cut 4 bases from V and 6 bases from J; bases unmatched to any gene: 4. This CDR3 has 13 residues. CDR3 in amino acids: CASSPDRVAEAFF. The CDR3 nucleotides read TGTGCCAGCAGCCCGGACAGGGTCGCTGAAGCTTTCTTT.

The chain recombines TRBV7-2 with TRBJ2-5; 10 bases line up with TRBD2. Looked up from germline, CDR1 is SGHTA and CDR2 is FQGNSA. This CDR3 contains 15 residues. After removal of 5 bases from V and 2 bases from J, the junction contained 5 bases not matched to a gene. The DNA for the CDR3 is TGTGCCAGCAGCGCCACTAGCGGGAATCAAGAGACCCAGTACTTC. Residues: CASSATSGNQETQYF.

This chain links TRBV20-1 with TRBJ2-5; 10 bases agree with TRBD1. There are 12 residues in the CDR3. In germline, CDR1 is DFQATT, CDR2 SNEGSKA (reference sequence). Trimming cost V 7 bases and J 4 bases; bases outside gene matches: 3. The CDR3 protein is CSGDRGGETQYF. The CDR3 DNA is TGCAGTGGGGACAGGGGTGGAGAGACCCAGTACTTC.

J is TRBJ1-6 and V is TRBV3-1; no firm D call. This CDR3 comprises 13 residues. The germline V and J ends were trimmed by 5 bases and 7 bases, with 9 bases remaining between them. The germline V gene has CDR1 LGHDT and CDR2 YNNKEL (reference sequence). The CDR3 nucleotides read TGTGCCAGCAGCTTGGCAAGGAATTCACCCCTCCACTTT. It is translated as CASSLARNSPLHF.

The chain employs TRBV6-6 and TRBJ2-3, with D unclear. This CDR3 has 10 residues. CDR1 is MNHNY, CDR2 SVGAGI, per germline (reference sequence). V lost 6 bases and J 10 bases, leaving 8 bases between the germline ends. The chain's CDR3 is CASSGEAQYF. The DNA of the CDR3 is TGTGCCAGCAGCGGAGAAGCGCAGTATTTT.

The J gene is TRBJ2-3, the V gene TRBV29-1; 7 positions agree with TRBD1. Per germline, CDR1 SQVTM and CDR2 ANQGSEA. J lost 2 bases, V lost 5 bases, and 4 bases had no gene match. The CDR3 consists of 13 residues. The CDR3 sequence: CSVRGQSTDTQYF. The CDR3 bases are TGCAGCGTTCGGGGACAGTCCACAGATACGCAGTATTTT.

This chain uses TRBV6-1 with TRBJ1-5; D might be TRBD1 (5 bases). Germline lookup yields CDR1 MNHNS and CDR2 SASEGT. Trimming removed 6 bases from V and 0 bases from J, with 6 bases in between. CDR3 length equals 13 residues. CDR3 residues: CASRQVSNQPQHF. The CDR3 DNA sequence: TGTGCCAGCAGACAGGTTAGCAATCAGCCCCAGCATTTT.

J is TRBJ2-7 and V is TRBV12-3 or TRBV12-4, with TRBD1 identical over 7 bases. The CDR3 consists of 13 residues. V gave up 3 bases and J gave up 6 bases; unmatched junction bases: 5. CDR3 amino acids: CASSFTGAGEQYV. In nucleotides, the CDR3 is TGTGCCAGCAGTTTCACAGGGGCCGGCGAGCAGTACGTC.

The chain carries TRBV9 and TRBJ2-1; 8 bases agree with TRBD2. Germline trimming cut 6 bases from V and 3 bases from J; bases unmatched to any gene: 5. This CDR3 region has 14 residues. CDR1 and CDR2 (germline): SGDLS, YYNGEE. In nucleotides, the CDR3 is TGTGCCAGCAACTTAGCGGGAATCTACAATGAGCAGTTCTTC. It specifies CASNLAGIYNEQFF.

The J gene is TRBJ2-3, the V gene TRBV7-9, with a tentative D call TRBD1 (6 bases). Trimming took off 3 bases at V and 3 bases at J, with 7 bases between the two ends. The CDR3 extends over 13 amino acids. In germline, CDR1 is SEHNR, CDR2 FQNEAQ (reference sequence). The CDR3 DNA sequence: TGTGCCAGCAGCTTGGGGGCTACAGATACGCAGTATTTT. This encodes CASSLGATDTQYF.